Following are 17 T cell receptor beta chains from one sample sequenced in a study of graft-versus-host responses after intestinal transplantation. No cognate antigen is known for these TCRs. TCRdb's copy holds only in-frame clones and misses some; the assay was immunoSEQ multiplex PCR. The table lists about 71,000 clones, 90% of them singletons. This specimen consisted of unstimulated CD8+ T cells sorted from spleen or lymph node cells, obtained before intestinal transplant. The receptors shown here come from a human donor who received an intestinal transplant.

The J gene is TRBJ2-1, the V gene TRBV6-5; tentative D call: TRBD1 (5 bases). Trimming left V 7 bases short and J 9 bases short, with 10 bases between. The CDR3 has 11 amino acids. Germline V gene sequence: CDR1 MNHEY, CDR2 SVGAGI. The CDR3 reads CASIQGGEQFF. The CDR3 coding sequence is TGTGCCAGCATTCAGGGTGGTGAGCAGTTCTTC.

The J gene is TRBJ2-1, the V gene TRBV9; TRBD2 is a possible D gene (6 bases). This CDR3 comprises 15 residues. Deletions cut 10 bases from V and 2 bases from J, with 19 bases between. Germline V lookup: CDR1 SGDLS, CDR2 YYNGEE. CDR3 residues: CAPVEGSQTYNEQFF. The CDR3 DNA follows: TGTGCCCCCGTGGAGGGCAGCCAAACCTACAATGAGCAGTTCTTC.

CDR3 in amino acids: CASSLVVGGEQFF. In DNA, the CDR3 is TGTGCCAGCAGCTTAGTTGTAGGGGGTGAGCAGTTCTTC. This rearrangement joins TRBV7-9 to TRBJ2-1, with D perhaps matching TRBD1 (6 bases). The CDR3 covers 13 residues. Germline CDR1 SEHNR, CDR2 FQNEAQ (reference sequence). V lost 1 base to trimming and J lost 9 bases, with 10 bases between them.

The V gene is TRBV27, the J gene TRBJ1-2; D gene unclear. The germline V and J ends were trimmed by 2 bases and 5 bases, with 6 bases remaining between them. The CDR3 has 12 amino acids. The germline V gene has CDR1 MNHEY and CDR2 SMNVEV (reference sequence). The CDR3 DNA sequence: TGTGCCAGCAGTTTACGAGGTTATGGCTACACCTTC. This sequence encodes CASSLRGYGYTF.

This clone came up a few times. The gene calls are TRBV5-6 and TRBJ1-6, with a possible D match to TRBD1 (5 bases). This CDR3 is built from 15 residues. Between the trimmed V and J ends, which lost 3 bases and 5 bases, there was a span of 12 bases. Germline V lookup: CDR1 SGHDT, CDR2 YYEEEE. CDR3 region: CASSSTPGDNSPLHF. The DNA for the CDR3 is TGTGCCAGCAGCTCGACGCCGGGGGATAATTCACCCCTCCACTTT. The whole variable domain, remainder taken from reference TRBV5-6 and TRBJ1-6, is DAGVTQSPTHLIKTRGQQVTLRCSPKSGHDTVSWYQQALGQGPQFIFQYYEEEERQRGNFPDRFSGHQFPNYSSELNVNALLLGDSALYLCASSSTPGDNSPLHFGNGTRLTVT.

This sequence joins TRBV5-6 and TRBJ2-2; tentatively, D is TRBD1 (6 bases). The last part of the DNA fits TRBJ1-3 better; the J call may be wrong. Germline CDR1 and CDR2: SGHDT and YYEEEE. The CDR3 has 14 amino acids. The chain's CDR3 is CASSLTGLLDTIYF. CDR3 DNA: TGTGCCAGCAGCTTGACAGGGCTTCTGGACACCATATATTTT.

The J gene is TRBJ2-7, the V gene TRBV19; tentatively, D is TRBD2 (6 bases). The CDR3 length is 13 residues. From germline, CDR1 is LNHDA and CDR2 SQIVND (reference sequence). Trimming left V 3 bases short and J 7 bases short, with 13 bases between. CDR3 sequence: CASSMWRAGEQYF. Written as DNA, the CDR3 is TGTGCCAGTAGTATGTGGAGGGCCGGGGAGCAGTACTTC.

The CDR3 DNA reads TGTGCCAGTAGTATGGGGCTAGCGGGCCTCAATGAGCAGTTCTTC. Protein product: CASSMGLAGLNEQFF. The chain has TRBV19 and TRBJ2-1, with TRBD2 matching 8 bases. V shed 3 bases and J 6 bases; nucleotides not matched to a gene: 7. This CDR3 has 15 residues. CDR1 is LNHDA and CDR2 is SQIVND in the germline V gene (reference sequence). The complete variable domain, with remaining parts taken from reference TRBV19 and TRBJ2-1, reads DGGITQSPKYLFRKEGQNVTLSCEQNLNHDAMYWYRQDPGQGLRLIYYSQIVNDFQKGDIAEGYSVSREKKESFPLTVTSAQKNPTAFYLCASSMGLAGLNEQFFGPGTRLTVL.

The chain recombines TRBV5-4 with TRBJ1-6, with TRBD1 as a possible D gene (5 bases). The CDR3 length is 15 residues. CDR1 is SGHNT, CDR2 YYREEE, per germline (reference sequence). V lost 4 bases and J lost 0, with 8 bases in between. This chain's CDR3 is CASSAQGSYNSPLHF. The CDR3 nucleotides read TGTGCCAGCAGCGCCCAGGGCTCCTATAATTCACCCCTCCACTTT. Complete variable domain (other parts from reference TRBV5-4 and TRBJ1-6): ETGVTQSPTHLIKTRGQQVTLRCSSQSGHNTVSWYQQALGQGPQFIFQYYREEENGRGNFPPRFSGLQFPNYSSELNVNALELDDSALYLCASSAQGSYNSPLHFGNGTRLTVT.

This sequence joins TRBV29-1 and TRBJ2-5; 14 nucleotides align to TRBD2. The trim removed 1 base at V and 0 bases at J, leaving 10 bases unmatched. CDR1 SQVTM and CDR2 ANQGSEA come from the germline V gene. The CDR3 has 19 residues. The chain's CDR3 is CSVEGTTRTSGGHQETQYF. The CDR3 DNA reads TGCAGCGTTGAAGGCACTACACGGACTAGCGGGGGGCACCAAGAGACCCAGTACTTC.

V is TRBV6-1 and J is TRBJ1-4; 9 nucleotides line up with TRBD1. J gave up 8 bases and V 2 bases, and 6 bases lay outside the gene matches. The CDR3 length is 15 residues. Per germline, CDR1 MNHNS and CDR2 SASEGT. The CDR3 sequence is CASSETGQGGEKLFF. Here the CDR3 DNA reads TGTGCCAGCAGTGAAACGGGACAGGGTGGCGAAAAACTGTTTTTT.

V gene TRBV5-4 combines with J gene TRBJ2-7; no reliable D call. The germline V gene encodes CDR1 SGHNT and CDR2 YYREEE (reference sequence). The V end lost 1 base, the J end lost 7 bases, and 12 bases lay between the germline ends. The CDR3 extends over 13 amino acids. The CDR3 here is CASSLWHPQEQYF. The CDR3 bases are TGTGCCAGCAGCTTGTGGCACCCGCAGGAGCAGTACTTC.

Concerning this clone itself: At one end the junction does not follow the germline gene, possibly because of a read error. The chain is built from TRBV13 and TRBJ2-7; weak D call: TRBD1 (6 bases). CDR1 and CDR2 from the germline V gene are PRHDT and FYEKMQ (reference sequence). The CDR3 covers 12 residues. CDR3 sequence: CAGSSRGYEQYF. In nucleotides, the CDR3 is TGTGCCGGCAGCTCCAGGGGCTACGAGCAGTACTTC.

The rearrangement joins TRBV23-1 to TRBJ2-5, with 9 bases that match TRBD1. The J call may not be correct, given that the DNA end is closer to TRBJ2-7. TRBV23-1 is known as an ORF, though its function is uncertain. This CDR3 is 15 amino acids long. CDR3 residues: CASSQPRQGDGEQYF. The CDR3 DNA reads TGCGCCAGCAGTCAACCCCGACAGGGGGATGGCGAGCAGTACTTC.

This clone has just one count. This sequence joins TRBV7-3 and TRBJ2-3; 7 nucleotides match TRBD2. V lost 5 bases, J lost 5 bases, and 7 bases stayed unmatched. The CDR3 spans 14 residues. In germline, CDR1 is SGHTA, CDR2 FQGTGA. The CDR3, as DNA: TGTGCCAGCAGCCCTGGGGAGGGTGGAGATACGCAGTATTTT. Protein product: CASSPGEGGDTQYF.

The chain has TRBV5-4 and TRBJ2-2; 13 bases match TRBD2. V lost 4 bases and J lost 1; bases outside the gene matches: 4. From germline, CDR1 is SGHNT and CDR2 YYREEE (reference sequence). The CDR3 is made up of 17 amino acids. The chain's CDR3 is CASSPGLAGVNTGELFF. The CDR3 nucleotides are TGTGCCAGCAGCCCTGGACTAGCGGGGGTGAACACCGGGGAGCTGTTTTTT.

CDR3: CASSLSEGRGEQFF. The DNA of the CDR3 is TGTGCCAGCAGCTTATCGGAGGGGAGGGGTGAGCAGTTCTTC. The rearrangement joins TRBV7-6 to TRBJ2-1; 7 bases fit TRBD2. The V and J ends lost 2 bases and 9 bases, in that order; junction bases with no gene match: 7. The V gene's germline CDR1 is SGHVS and CDR2 FNYEAQ. The length of the CDR3 is 14 residues. The full variable domain, in which reference TRBV7-6 and TRBJ2-1 provide the parts outside the CDR3, is GAGVSQSPRYKVTKRGQDVALRCDPISGHVSLYWYRQALGQGPEFLTYFNYEAQQDKSGLPNDRFSAERPEGSISTLTIQRTEQRDSAMYRCASSLSEGRGEQFFGPGTRLTVL.